Sequencing of this TCR beta chain was carried out in a study of blood T cells in healthy people across ages. Per sample, no less than 5.5 micrograms of total RNA were extracted. Together with a sample-barcoded 5' primer, a J-beta primer mix was included in a second PCR lasting about 7 to 11 cycles. TCRdb called the 5' RACE reads again in MiXCR, with one record for every CDR3 protein. This table holds about 800,000 distinct CDR3 sequences, about 25% found once. The table lists this clonotype with a few counts. The V segment lost 5 bases and the J segment 0 bases; nucleotides outside the gene matches: 20. Germline-derived CDR1 and CDR2 are KGHDR and SFDVKD. The CDR3 spans 20 residues. These same data were also listed under a study on T cells of mothers and their children. This second report adds: Healthy Caucasian mothers, three in number, and their six children were the donors. Over 8 million TCR beta CDR3 reads were obtained from each mother, and approximately 3 million from each child.

The J gene is TRBJ2-5, the V gene TRBV24-1; 7 bases line up with TRBD1. This clonotype originated in a boy aged 5-17 years in good health. The sample consisted of blood. The CDR3: CATSAQRDSATWKYQETQYF. The CDR3, as DNA: TGTGCCACCAGTGCTCAAAGGGACAGCGCGACTTGGAAGTACCAAGAGACCCAGTACTTC.